This T cell receptor beta chain was captured in a study of T cells in Graves' hyperthyroidism and ophthalmopathy. Study-wide results and limits: Ophthalmopathy was model-predicted a median around 6.7 months pre-onset.

The PBMCs were sourced from fresh peripheral blood (more than 8.5 ml). The CDR3 is 16 amino acids. The ends were cut back, 0 bases at V and 6 bases at J, with 15 bases in the middle. Per the germline V gene, CDR1 is LGHNA and CDR2 is YNFKEQ. RNA transcripts gave rise to amplified TCR beta CDR3 regions. First-round RT-PCR with HTBI primers amplified the TCR CDR3 region. Each CDR3 protein gets one entry after TCRdb re-called the multiplex PCR reads with MiXCR. Among 400,000 to 600,000 distinct CDR3 sequences, around 15% were seen once, and the ten largest hold approximately 32%. The sample holds a few counts of this clonotype. Its antigen is unidentified.

The sequence derives from a woman in her twenties or thirties with Graves' ophthalmopathy. Sequencing was done on a sample of blood. This sequence joins TRBV4-2 and TRBJ1-5; D uncertain. CDR3 sequence reads: CASSQDRMGIGQPQHF. As DNA, the CDR3 is TGTGCCAGCAGCCAAGATCGGATGGGAATCGGTCAGCCCCAGCATTTT.